Reported below is one TCR beta chain. Using immunoSEQ multiplex PCR, the repertoire was profiled, and TCRdb retains in-frame clones only, with some absent. This sample has about 44,000 clones; 80% to 95% occur once, and the top ten carry 0.7%. This record belongs to a study of T cell changes during pregnancy in multiple sclerosis. The specimen comprised CD4+ T cells from peripheral blood mononuclear cells, sampled before pregnancy. The receptor comes from a female donor with multiple sclerosis, enrolled in a pregnancy study.

Here the CDR3 DNA reads TGTGCCAGCAGTTTGACTAGCTCCTCCTACCAAGAGACCCAGTACTTC. This codes for CASSLTSSSYQETQYF. This chain uses TRBV6-5 with TRBJ2-5; 7 bases fit TRBD2. Germline-derived CDR1 and CDR2 are MNHEY and SVGAGI. J was trimmed by 0 bases and V by 4 bases; bases with no gene match: 8. The CDR3 is 16 residues long.